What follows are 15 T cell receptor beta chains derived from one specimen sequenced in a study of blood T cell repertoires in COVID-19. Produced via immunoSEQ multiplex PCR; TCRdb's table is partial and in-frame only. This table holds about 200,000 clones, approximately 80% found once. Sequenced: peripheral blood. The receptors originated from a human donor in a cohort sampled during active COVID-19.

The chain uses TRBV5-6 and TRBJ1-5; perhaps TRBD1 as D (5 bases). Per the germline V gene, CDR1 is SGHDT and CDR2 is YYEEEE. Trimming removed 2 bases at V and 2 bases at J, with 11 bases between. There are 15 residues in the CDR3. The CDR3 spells CASSFWGVRNQPQHF. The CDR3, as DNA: TGTGCCAGCAGCTTTTGGGGGGTGCGCAATCAGCCCCAGCATTTT.

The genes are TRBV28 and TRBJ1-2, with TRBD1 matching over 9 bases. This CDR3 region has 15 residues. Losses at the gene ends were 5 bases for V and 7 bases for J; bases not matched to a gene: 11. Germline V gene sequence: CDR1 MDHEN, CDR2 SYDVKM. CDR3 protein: CASSIIGQGSAGYTF. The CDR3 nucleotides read TGTGCCAGCAGTATAATCGGACAGGGGAGCGCTGGCTACACCTTC.

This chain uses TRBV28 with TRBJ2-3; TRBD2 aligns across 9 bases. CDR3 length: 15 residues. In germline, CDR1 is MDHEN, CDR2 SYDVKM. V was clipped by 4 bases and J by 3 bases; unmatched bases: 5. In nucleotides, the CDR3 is TGTGCCAGCAGTTCCGGGACTAGCCTAACAGATACGCAGTATTTT. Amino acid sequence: CASSSGTSLTDTQYF.

Here the CDR3 reads CASSEVAGGGQPQHF. As DNA, the CDR3 is TGTGCCAGCAGTGAAGTTGCAGGGGGCGGTCAGCCCCAGCATTTT. The rearrangement links TRBV6-1 to TRBJ1-5; 8 bases align to TRBD1. The CDR3 covers 15 residues. CDR1 and CDR2 (germline): MNHNS, SASEGT. The V and J ends lost 1 base and 6 bases, in that order; junction bases with no gene match: 5.

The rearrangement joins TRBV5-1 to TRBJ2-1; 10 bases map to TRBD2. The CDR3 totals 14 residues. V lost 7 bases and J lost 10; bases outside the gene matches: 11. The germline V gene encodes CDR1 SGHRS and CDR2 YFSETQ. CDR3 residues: CASSSGSELGEQFF. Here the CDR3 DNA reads TGCGCCAGCTCTAGCGGGAGTGAGTTAGGGGAGCAGTTCTTC. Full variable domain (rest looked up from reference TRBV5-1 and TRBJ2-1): KAGVTQTPRYLIKTRGQQVTLSCSPISGHRSVSWYQQTPGQGLQFLFEYFSETQRNKGNFPGRFSGRQFSNSRSEMNVSTLELGDSALYLCASSSGSELGEQFFGPGTRLTVL.

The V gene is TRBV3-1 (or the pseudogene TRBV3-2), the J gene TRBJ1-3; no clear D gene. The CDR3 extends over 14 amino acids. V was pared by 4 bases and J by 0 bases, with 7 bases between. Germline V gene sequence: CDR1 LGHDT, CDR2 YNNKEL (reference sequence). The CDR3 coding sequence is TGTGCCAGCAGCCCCTTGAGCTCTGGAAACACCATATATTTT. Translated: CASSPLSSGNTIYF.

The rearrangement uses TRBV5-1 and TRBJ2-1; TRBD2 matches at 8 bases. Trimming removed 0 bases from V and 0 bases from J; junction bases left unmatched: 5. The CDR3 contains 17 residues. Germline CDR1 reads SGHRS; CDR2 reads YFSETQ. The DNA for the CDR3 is TGCGCCAGCAGCTTGGCTAGCGGGTTACTCTCCTACAATGAGCAGTTCTTC. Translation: CASSLASGLLSYNEQFF.

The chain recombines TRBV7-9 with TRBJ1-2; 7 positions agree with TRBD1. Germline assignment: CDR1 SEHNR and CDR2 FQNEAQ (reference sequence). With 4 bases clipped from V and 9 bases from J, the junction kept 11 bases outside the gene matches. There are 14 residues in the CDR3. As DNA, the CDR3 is TGTGCCAGCAGCTCTGACAGGGACGGGTTTAGCTACACCTTC. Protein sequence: CASSSDRDGFSYTF.

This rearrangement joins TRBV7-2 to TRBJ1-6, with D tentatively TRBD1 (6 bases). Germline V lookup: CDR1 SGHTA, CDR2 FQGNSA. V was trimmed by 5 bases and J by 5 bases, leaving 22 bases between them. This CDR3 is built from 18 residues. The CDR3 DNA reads TGTGCCAGCAGCCCTGGGGGCGGAGGCCCGCGAAATAATTCACCCCTCCACTTT. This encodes CASSPGGGGPRNNSPLHF.

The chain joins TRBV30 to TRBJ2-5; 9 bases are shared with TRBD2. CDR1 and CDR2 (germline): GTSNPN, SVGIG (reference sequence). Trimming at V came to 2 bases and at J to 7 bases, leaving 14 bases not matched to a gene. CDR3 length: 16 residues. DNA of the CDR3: TGTGCCTGGAGTCCCGAAGCGACTAGCGGAAGGGGGACCCAGTACTTC. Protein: CAWSPEATSGRGTQYF.

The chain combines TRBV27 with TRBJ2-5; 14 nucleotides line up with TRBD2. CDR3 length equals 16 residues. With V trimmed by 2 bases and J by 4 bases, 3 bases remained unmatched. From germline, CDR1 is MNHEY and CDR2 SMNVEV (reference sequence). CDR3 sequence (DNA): TGTGCCAGCAGTTTAACTGGGACTAGCGGGAGAGAGACCCAGTACTTC. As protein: CASSLTGTSGRETQYF.

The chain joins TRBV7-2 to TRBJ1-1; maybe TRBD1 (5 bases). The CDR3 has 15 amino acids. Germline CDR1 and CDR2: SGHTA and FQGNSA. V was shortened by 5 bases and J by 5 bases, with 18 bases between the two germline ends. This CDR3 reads CASSPPIWGVTEAFF. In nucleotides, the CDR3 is TGTGCCAGCAGCCCTCCCATTTGGGGGGTGACTGAAGCTTTCTTT.

DNA for the CDR3: TGTGCCAGCAGCAGGACTAGCCGGACCGGGGAGCTGTTTTTT. Translating it yields CASSRTSRTGELFF. The rearrangement joins TRBV3-1 (or the pseudogene TRBV3-2) to TRBJ2-2; 8 nucleotides match TRBD2. Germline V gene sequence: CDR1 LGHDT, CDR2 YNNKEL (reference sequence). This CDR3 contains 14 residues. V was pared by 5 bases and J by 5 bases, with 4 bases of the junction left unmatched.

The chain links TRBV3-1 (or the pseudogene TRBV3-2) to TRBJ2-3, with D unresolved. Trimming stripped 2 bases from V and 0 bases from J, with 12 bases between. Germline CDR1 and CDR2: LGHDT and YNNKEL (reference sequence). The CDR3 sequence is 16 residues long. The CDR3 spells CASSQSLITSTDTQYF. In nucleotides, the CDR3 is TGTGCCAGCAGCCAATCGTTAATTACTAGCACAGATACGCAGTATTTT.

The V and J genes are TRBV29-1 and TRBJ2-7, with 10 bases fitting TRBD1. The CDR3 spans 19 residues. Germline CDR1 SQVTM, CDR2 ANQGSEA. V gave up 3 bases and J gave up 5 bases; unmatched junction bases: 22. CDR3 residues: CSVDTPPPGQGRGTHEQYF. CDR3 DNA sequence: TGCAGCGTTGACACGCCCCCTCCGGGACAGGGGAGGGGTACCCACGAGCAGTACTTC.